Presented here are 27 T cell receptor beta chains from one specimen sequenced in a study of T cells in localized non-small cell lung cancer. The repertoire was sequenced with immunoSEQ multiplex PCR; TCRdb's copy has only in-frame clones and lacks some. Counted here are about 1,600 clones, around 20% occurring once; the ten biggest clones make up 9% to 15%. The source was lung tumor tissue, collected before any cancer treatment. The origin of the receptors is an older female donor with stage II lung adenocarcinoma.

The rearrangement joins TRBV6-8 to TRBJ2-3; possibly TRBD1 for D (6 bases). This CDR3 region has 14 residues. Germline values: CDR1 MNHGY, CDR2 SAAAGT. V lost 8 bases to trimming and J lost 1 base, with 13 bases between them. CDR3 in amino acids: CASENRAGTDTQYF. In nucleotides, the CDR3 is TGTGCCAGCGAGAACAGGGCCGGCACAGATACGCAGTATTTT.

This clone is labeled as large. This sequence joins TRBV28 and TRBJ2-7; D unresolved. The CDR3 loop spans 13 amino acids. V was trimmed by 7 bases and J by 5 bases, leaving 15 bases between them. The germline gives CDR1 MDHEN, CDR2 SYDVKM. The CDR3 is CASTPNGVHEQYF. Here the CDR3 DNA reads TGTGCCAGCACCCCTAACGGAGTCCACGAGCAGTACTTC.

V gene TRBV18 combines with J gene TRBJ1-4; 8 bases are shared with TRBD1. V lost 4 bases and J lost 5; bases outside the gene matches: 9. There are 16 residues in the CDR3. The germline V gene encodes CDR1 KGHSH and CDR2 LQKENI. Here the CDR3 reads CASSLSQGTGNEKLFF. DNA for the CDR3: TGTGCCAGCTCACTTAGCCAGGGGACAGGAAATGAAAAACTGTTTTTT.

This chain joins TRBV6-8 and TRBJ1-2; D is perhaps TRBD1 (6 bases). In germline, CDR1 is MNHGY, CDR2 SAAAGT. The V end was cut by 7 bases, the J end by 4 bases, with 13 bases between. The CDR3 sequence is 13 residues long. This CDR3 reads CASIPTGTYGYTF. CDR3 DNA sequence: TGTGCCAGCATCCCCACAGGGACCTATGGCTACACCTTC.

The chain has TRBV11-3 and TRBJ1-1; the match to TRBD1 covers 8 bases. V lost 5 bases and J lost 2; bases outside the gene matches: 10. CDR1 SGHNT and CDR2 YENEEA come from the germline V gene. The CDR3 sequence is 16 residues long. The DNA for the CDR3 is TGTGCCAGCAGCCGAACAGGGACAGGAGCAAACACTGAAGCTTTCTTT. Its protein is CASSRTGTGANTEAFF.

The chain carries TRBV25-1 and TRBJ2-2; a weak D match, TRBD1 (6 bases). This CDR3 has 14 amino acids. Germline V gives CDR1 MGHDK, CDR2 SYGVNS. The V end was cut by 7 bases, the J end by 7 bases, with 16 bases between. Written as DNA, the CDR3 is TGTGCCAGCACTGGGGACAAAAGGCTCGGGGAGCTGTTTTTT. Encoded protein: CASTGDKRLGELFF.

The sample holds a few counts of this clone. The chain couples TRBV28 to TRBJ2-7; D ambiguous. Germline CDR1 and CDR2: MDHEN and SYDVKM. The CDR3 is 14 residues long. V lost 8 bases to trimming and J lost 2 bases, with 16 bases between them. The CDR3 protein is CASALAGKTYEQYF. The CDR3, as DNA: TGTGCCAGCGCACTGGCAGGAAAAACCTACGAGCAGTACTTC.

The CDR3 loop reads CAWSVRGTTTQPQHF. CDR3 nucleotides: TGTGCCTGGAGTGTACGTGGGACCACAACTCAGCCCCAGCATTTT. This rearrangement joins TRBV30 to TRBJ1-5; D may be TRBD1 (5 bases). V lost 0 bases to trimming and J lost 6 bases, with 15 bases between them. This CDR3 region has 15 residues. Germline CDR1 and CDR2: GTSNPN and SVGIG (reference sequence).

V is TRBV15 and J is TRBJ2-7; 7 nucleotides line up with TRBD1. Germline V gene data show CDR1 as LNHNV and CDR2 as YYDKDF (reference sequence). Germline trimming cut 5 bases from V and 3 bases from J; bases unmatched to any gene: 13. There are 16 residues in the CDR3. Written as DNA, the CDR3 is TGTGCCACCAGCGTGCGGACAGGCCGGGCCCTCTACGAGCAGTACTTC. This encodes CATSVRTGRALYEQYF.

By its share, this clone is medium-sized. The chain employs TRBV6-8 and TRBJ1-1; 7 positions match TRBD1. J lost 11 bases, V lost 4 bases, and 13 bases had no gene match. Germline V gene lookup returns CDR1 MNHGY and CDR2 SAAAGT. The CDR3 extends over 14 amino acids. CDR3 coding DNA: TGTGCCAGCAGTTTTCAACAGGGGTTCGGGGCGGCTTTCTTT. Its translation: CASSFQQGFGAAFF.

This clone was counted a few times. The chain is built from TRBV11-3 and TRBJ2-7, with 11 bases that match TRBD2. CDR1 and CDR2 (germline): SGHNT, YENEEA. With 5 bases clipped from V and 3 bases from J, the junction kept 3 bases outside the gene matches. This CDR3 region has 14 residues. CDR3 loop: CASSRLAGNYEQYF. Written as DNA, the CDR3 is TGTGCCAGCAGCCGACTAGCGGGGAACTACGAGCAGTACTTC. The full variable domain, completed using reference TRBV11-3 and TRBJ2-7, is EAGVVQSPRYKIIEKKQPVAFWCNPISGHNTLYWYLQNLGQGPELLIRYENEEAVDDSQLPKDRFSAERLKGVDSTLKIQPAELGDSAVYLCASSRLAGNYEQYFGPGTRLTVT.

V usage is TRBV15 and J usage is TRBJ2-7, with 7 positions matching TRBD2. In germline, CDR1 is LNHNV, CDR2 YYDKDF (reference sequence). The V and J ends lost 0 bases and 1 base, in that order; junction bases with no gene match: 6. The CDR3 is made up of 16 amino acids. CDR3 sequence (DNA): TGTGCCACCAGCAGAGAGTTGGCGGGAGAGTCCTACGAGCAGTACTTC. Translated, it gives CATSRELAGESYEQYF.

In its sample, this clone was seen a few times. This chain links TRBV5-1 with TRBJ2-1, with 9 bases matching TRBD1. Germline V lookup: CDR1 SGHRS, CDR2 YFSETQ. The CDR3 consists of 15 residues. Trimming at V came to 6 bases and at J to 1 base, leaving 5 bases not matched to a gene. The CDR3 loop is CASIPGTGSYNEQFF. CDR3 nucleotide sequence: TGCGCCAGCATCCCCGGGACAGGGTCCTACAATGAGCAGTTCTTC. The variable domain in full, completed from reference TRBV5-1 and TRBJ2-1, reads KAGVTQTPRYLIKTRGQQVTLSCSPISGHRSVSWYQQTPGQGLQFLFEYFSETQRNKGNFPGRFSGRQFSNSRSEMNVSTLELGDSALYLCASIPGTGSYNEQFFGPGTRLTVL.

By frequency in the sample, this clone is medium-sized. The rearrangement joins TRBV11-3 to TRBJ2-7; D is possibly TRBD1 (6 bases). Trimming removed 6 bases from V and 3 bases from J, with 15 bases in between. Germline loops: CDR1 SGHNT, CDR2 YENEEA. The CDR3 is 14 residues long. The CDR3 protein is CASSQGQEDYEQYF. The CDR3 bases are TGTGCCAGCAGTCAGGGGCAAGAGGACTACGAGCAGTACTTC.

This clone was counted a few times. The chain uses TRBV18 and TRBJ1-1; 8 positions match TRBD1. CDR1 and CDR2 (germline): KGHSH, LQKENI. With V trimmed by 5 bases and J by 4 bases, 3 bases remained unmatched. The CDR3 contains 13 residues. The CDR3 here is CASSGTGGTEAFF. DNA for the CDR3: TGTGCCAGCTCAGGCACAGGGGGCACTGAAGCTTTCTTT.

V and J are TRBV5-1 and TRBJ1-3; D uncertain. The V end lost 0 bases, the J end lost 4 bases, and 8 bases lay between the germline ends. The CDR3 contains 14 residues. Germline loops: CDR1 SGHRS, CDR2 YFSETQ. In DNA, the CDR3 is TGCGCCAGCAGCTTGGGACTGGTAGGAAACACCATATATTTT. This encodes CASSLGLVGNTIYF.

The gene calls are TRBV18 and TRBJ2-5, with D unclear. The V gene lost 3 bases and the J gene lost 4 bases, with 12 bases spanning the gap. Germline values: CDR1 KGHSH, CDR2 LQKENI. This CDR3 is 14 amino acids long. Written as DNA, the CDR3 is TGTGCCAGCTCACCGATGGAGAAGCGAGAGACCCAGTACTTC. Its translation is CASSPMEKRETQYF. Full variable domain (missing parts from reference TRBV18 and TRBJ2-5): NAGVMQNPRHLVRRRGQEARLRCSPMKGHSHVYWYRQLPEEGLKFMVYLQKENIIDESGMPKERFSAEFPKEGPSILRIQQVVRGDSAAYFCASSPMEKRETQYFGPGTRLLVL.

CDR3 sequence: CASSLYRGSTSNQPQHF. The CDR3 DNA follows: TGTGCCAGCAGTTTATACAGGGGCTCAACGAGCAATCAGCCCCAGCATTTT. V gene TRBV28 combines with J gene TRBJ1-5; 7 bases are shared with TRBD1. Germline V CDR1 and CDR2: MDHEN, SYDVKM. The trim removed 1 base at V and 1 base at J, leaving 7 bases unmatched. This CDR3 has 17 residues.

The rearrangement links TRBV6-8 to TRBJ2-7, with 10 positions matching TRBD1. The CDR3 is made up of 14 amino acids. V trimming: 8 bases; J trimming: 0 bases; junction bases outside the gene matches: 4. Germline V gene lookup returns CDR1 MNHGY and CDR2 SAAAGT. Written as DNA, the CDR3 is TGTGCCAGCCACCGGGACAGGGGCTCCTACGAGCAGTACTTC. It is translated as CASHRDRGSYEQYF.

This sequence joins TRBV6-1 and TRBJ1-5; D not resolved. V shed 1 base and J shed 14 bases, with 15 bases lying between them. This CDR3 has 13 amino acids. Germline V gives CDR1 MNHNS, CDR2 SASEGT. The CDR3 DNA follows: TGTGCCAGCAGTGAAGGAGGCAGCCTAACAGAGCATTTT. This translates into CASSEGGSLTEHF.

This clone was seen more than once but under ten times. The CDR3 DNA is TGTGCCAGCAGCTTATCCCAGGTCACTGAAGCTTTCTTT. Protein sequence: CASSLSQVTEAFF. The chain carries TRBV7-2 and TRBJ1-1; D remains unclear. Trimming shortened V by 2 bases and J by 4 bases, and 8 bases separated the two germline ends. This CDR3 spans 13 amino acids. Germline CDR1 reads SGHTA; CDR2 reads FQGNSA.

The chain recombines TRBV28 with TRBJ2-7; D unclear. Trimming took 4 bases from V and 1 from J, leaving 5 bases between them. This CDR3 region has 12 residues. Germline V gene data show CDR1 as MDHEN and CDR2 as SYDVKM. The CDR3 loop reads CASSSGSYEQYF. In DNA, the CDR3 is TGTGCCAGCAGTTCCGGGTCCTACGAGCAGTACTTC.

This clone was counted only a few times. J is TRBJ1-1 and V is TRBV19, with 8 bases that match TRBD1. The CDR3 spans 14 residues. Germline CDR1 and CDR2: LNHDA and SQIVND (reference sequence). Losses at the gene ends were 5 bases for V and 1 base for J; bases not matched to a gene: 3. The CDR3, as DNA: TGTGCCAGTAGTCCAGGGGGCCGGAACACTGAAGCTTTCTTT. Protein: CASSPGGRNTEAFF.

This clone was counted between two and nine times. The chain uses TRBV18 and TRBJ1-1; a weak D match, TRBD1 (6 bases). The V and J ends lost 3 bases and 1 base respectively, with 6 bases between them. Germline assignment: CDR1 KGHSH and CDR2 LQKENI. The CDR3 is made up of 13 amino acids. CDR3 coding DNA: TGTGCCAGCTCACCGGGACAGAACACTGAAGCTTTCTTT. Protein sequence: CASSPGQNTEAFF.

The V and J genes are TRBV28 and TRBJ1-4; D gene unclear. This CDR3 spans 14 amino acids. V was shortened by 5 bases and J by 4 bases, with 11 bases between the two germline ends. Looked up from germline, CDR1 is MDHEN and CDR2 is SYDVKM. CDR3 sequence (DNA): TGTGCCAGCAGTCTCACCGCCGTTAATGAAAAACTGTTTTTT. This encodes CASSLTAVNEKLFF.

This clone was observed a few times. The CDR3 is CASSSTGPVGKLFF. DNA of the CDR3: TGTGCCAGCAGTTCGACAGGGCCGGTTGGAAAACTGTTTTTT. The rearrangement uses TRBV6-8 and TRBJ1-4, with 7 bases fitting TRBD1. V lost 4 bases to trimming and J lost 10 bases; unmatched junction nucleotides: 9. CDR1 is MNHGY and CDR2 is SAAAGT in the germline V gene. The CDR3 length is 14 residues.

There are a few counts of this clone. The chain recombines TRBV6-8 with TRBJ2-1; TRBD1 aligns across 11 bases. Per the germline V gene, CDR1 is MNHGY and CDR2 is SAAAGT. V dropped 5 bases and J dropped 5; count of bases not matched to a gene: 14. CDR3 length equals 18 residues. The CDR3 DNA is TGTGCCAGCAGTGAGGACAGGGGGCTTTGGCGGAGGAACAATGAGCAGTTCTTC. It translates to CASSEDRGLWRRNNEQFF.